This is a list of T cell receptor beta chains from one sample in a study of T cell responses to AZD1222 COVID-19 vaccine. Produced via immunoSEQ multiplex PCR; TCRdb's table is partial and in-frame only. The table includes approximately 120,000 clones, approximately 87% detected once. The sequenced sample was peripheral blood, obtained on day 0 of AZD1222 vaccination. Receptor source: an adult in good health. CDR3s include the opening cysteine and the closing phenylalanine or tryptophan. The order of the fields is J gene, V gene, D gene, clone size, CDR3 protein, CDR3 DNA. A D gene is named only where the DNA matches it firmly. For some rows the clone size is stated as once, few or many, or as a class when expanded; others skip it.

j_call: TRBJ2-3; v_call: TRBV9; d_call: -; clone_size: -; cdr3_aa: CASSVEVDTQYF; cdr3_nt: TGTGCCAGCAGCGTAGAAGTGGATACGCAGTATTTT
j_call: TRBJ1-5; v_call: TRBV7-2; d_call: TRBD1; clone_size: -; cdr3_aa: CASSSFFGTGGSQPQHF; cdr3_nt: TGTGCCAGCAGCTCCTTTTTCGGGACAGGGGGCAGTCAGCCCCAGCATTTT
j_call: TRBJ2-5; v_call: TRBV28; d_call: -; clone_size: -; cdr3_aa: CASSPRTGVLETQYF; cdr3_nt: TGTGCCAGCAGCCCTCGGACGGGAGTCTTAGAGACCCAGTACTTC
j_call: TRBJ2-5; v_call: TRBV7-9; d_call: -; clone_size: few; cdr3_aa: CASSESETQYF; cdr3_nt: TGTGCCAGCAGCGAAAGTGAGACCCAGTACTTC
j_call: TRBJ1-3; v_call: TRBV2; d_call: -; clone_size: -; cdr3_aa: CASTAGRNTIYF; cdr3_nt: TGTGCCAGCACTGCCGGTCGAAACACCATATATTTT
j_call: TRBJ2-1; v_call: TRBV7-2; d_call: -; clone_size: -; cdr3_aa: CASSSNRAGRNEQFF; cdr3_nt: TGTGCCAGCAGCTCTAACAGGGCGGGTAGGAATGAGCAGTTCTTC
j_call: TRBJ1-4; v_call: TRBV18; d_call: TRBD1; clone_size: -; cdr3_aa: CASSLGQGSSLFF; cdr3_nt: TGTGCCAGCTCACTCGGACAGGGATCGAGTCTGTTTTTT
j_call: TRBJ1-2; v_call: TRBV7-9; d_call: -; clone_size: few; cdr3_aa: CASSFPGKNYGYTF; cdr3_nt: TGTGCCAGCAGCTTCCCCGGGAAGAACTATGGCTACACCTTC
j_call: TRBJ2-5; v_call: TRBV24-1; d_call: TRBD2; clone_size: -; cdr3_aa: CATSEPGLAGGGETQYF; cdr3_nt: TGTGCCACCAGTGAACCGGGACTAGCGGGAGGGGGAGAGACCCAGTACTTC
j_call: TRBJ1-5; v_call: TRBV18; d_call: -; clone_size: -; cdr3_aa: CASSPEGGNQPQHF; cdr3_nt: TGTGCCAGCTCACCAGAGGGAGGGAATCAGCCCCAGCATTTT
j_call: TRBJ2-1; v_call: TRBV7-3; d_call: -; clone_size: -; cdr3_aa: CASSPSRVANEQFF; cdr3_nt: TGTGCCAGCAGCCCCTCACGGGTCGCGAATGAGCAGTTCTTC
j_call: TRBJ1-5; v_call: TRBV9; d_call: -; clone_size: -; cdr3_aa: CASSVDGSNQPQHF; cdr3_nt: TGTGCCAGCAGCGTAGATGGTAGCAATCAGCCCCAGCATTTT
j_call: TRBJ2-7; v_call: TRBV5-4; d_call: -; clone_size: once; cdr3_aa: CASSPRGGRSYEQYF; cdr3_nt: TGTGCCAGCAGCCCTAGGGGGGGCCGGTCCTACGAGCAGTACTTC
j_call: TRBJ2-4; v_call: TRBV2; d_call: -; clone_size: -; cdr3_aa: CASSGTEDTKNIQYF; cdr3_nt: TGTGCCAGCAGTGGGACAGAAGACACCAAAAACATTCAGTACTTC
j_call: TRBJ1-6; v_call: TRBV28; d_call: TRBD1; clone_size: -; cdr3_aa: CASRSTGENSPLHF; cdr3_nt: TGTGCCAGCAGATCTACAGGGGAGAATTCACCCCTCCACTTT
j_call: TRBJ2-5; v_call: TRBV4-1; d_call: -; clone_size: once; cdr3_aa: CASSQDGGTERTQYF; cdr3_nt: TGCGCCAGCAGCCAAGATGGGGGGACAGAGAGAACCCAGTACTTC
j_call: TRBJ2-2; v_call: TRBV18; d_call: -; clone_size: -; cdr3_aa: CASSPLQGNTGELFF; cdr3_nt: TGTGCCAGCTCACCACTACAGGGGAACACCGGGGAGCTGTTTTTT
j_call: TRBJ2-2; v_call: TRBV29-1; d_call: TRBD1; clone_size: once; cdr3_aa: CSGQGARTGELFF; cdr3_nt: TGCAGCGGACAGGGGGCTCGGACCGGGGAGCTGTTTTTT
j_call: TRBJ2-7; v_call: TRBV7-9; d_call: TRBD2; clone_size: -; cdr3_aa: CASSKAGESSYEQYF; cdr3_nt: TGTGCCAGCAGCAAGGCGGGAGAAAGCTCCTACGAGCAGTACTTC
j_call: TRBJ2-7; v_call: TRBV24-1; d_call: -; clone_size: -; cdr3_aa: CATKKGGSSYEQYF; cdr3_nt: TGTGCCACCAAAAAAGGGGGGAGCTCCTACGAGCAGTACTTC
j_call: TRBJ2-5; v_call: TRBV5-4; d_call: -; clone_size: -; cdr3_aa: CASSLAGVAETQYF; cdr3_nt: TGTGCCAGCAGCTTGGCTGGAGTCGCCGAGACCCAGTACTTC
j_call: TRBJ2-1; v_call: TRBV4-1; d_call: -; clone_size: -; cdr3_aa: CASSQDQRLRGAYNEQFF; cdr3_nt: TGCGCCAGCAGCCAAGATCAGAGGCTACGAGGCGCCTACAATGAGCAGTTCTTC
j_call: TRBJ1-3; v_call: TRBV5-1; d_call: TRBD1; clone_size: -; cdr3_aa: CASSLDYRGRTGNTIYF; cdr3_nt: TGCGCCAGCAGCTTGGATTACAGGGGACGAACTGGAAACACCATATATTTT
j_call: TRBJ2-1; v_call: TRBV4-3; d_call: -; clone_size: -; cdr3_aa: CASSPTTPSLEQFF; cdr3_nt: TGCGCCAGCAGCCCAACCACGCCTTCCCTTGAGCAGTTCTTC
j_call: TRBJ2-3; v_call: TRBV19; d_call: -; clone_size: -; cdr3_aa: CASSPQEWSDTQYF; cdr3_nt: TGTGCCAGTAGTCCCCAGGAATGGTCAGATACGCAGTATTTT
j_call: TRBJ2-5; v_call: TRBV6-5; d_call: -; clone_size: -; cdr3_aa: CASRLKGETQYF; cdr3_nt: TGTGCCAGCAGACTTAAAGGGGAGACCCAGTACTTC